The TCR beta chain under discussion was sequenced for a study of T cell responses to AZD1222 COVID-19 vaccine. Overall study results and limits: Donors were chiefly white British, with a greater number of females, and clonal diversity was perhaps underestimated.

Produced via immunoSEQ multiplex PCR; TCRdb's table is partial and in-frame only. The repertoire holds about 130,000 clones, with 75% to 90% as singletons. As to this clone: Its antigen is not identified.

The receptor was isolated from an adult in good health. Sample: peripheral blood, taken on day 0 of AZD1222 vaccination.

The CDR3 DNA is TGTGCCAGTAGCCTCGTCAGCCCAGATACGCAGTATTTT. This translates into CASSLVSPDTQYF. V and J are TRBV19 and TRBJ2-3, with D hard to call. Trimming cost V 6 bases and J 4 bases, with 11 bases left between them. The CDR3 is 13 residues long. Germline CDR1 and CDR2: LNHDA and SQIVND (reference sequence).